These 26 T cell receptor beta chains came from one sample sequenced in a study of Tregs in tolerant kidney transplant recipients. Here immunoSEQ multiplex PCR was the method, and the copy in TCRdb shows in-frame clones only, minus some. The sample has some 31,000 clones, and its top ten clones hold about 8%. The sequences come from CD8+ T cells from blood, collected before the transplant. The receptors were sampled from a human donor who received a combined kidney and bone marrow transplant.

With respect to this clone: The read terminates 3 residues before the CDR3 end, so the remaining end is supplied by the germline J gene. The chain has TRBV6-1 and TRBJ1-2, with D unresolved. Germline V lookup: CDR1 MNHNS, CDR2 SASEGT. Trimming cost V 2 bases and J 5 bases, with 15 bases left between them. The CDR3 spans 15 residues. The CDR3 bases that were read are TGTGCCAGCAGTGAAACAGAAGTGTCTGGGTATGGC. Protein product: CASSETEVSGYG. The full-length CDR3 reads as CASSETEVSGYGYTF.

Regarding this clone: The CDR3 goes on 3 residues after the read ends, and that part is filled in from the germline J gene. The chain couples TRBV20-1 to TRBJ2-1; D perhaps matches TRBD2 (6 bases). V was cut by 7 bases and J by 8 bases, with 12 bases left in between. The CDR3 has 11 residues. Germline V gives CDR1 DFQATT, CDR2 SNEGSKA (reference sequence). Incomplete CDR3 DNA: TGCAGTGTGACTAGGGTGGATGAG. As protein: CSVTRVDE. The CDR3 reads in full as CSVTRVDEQFF.

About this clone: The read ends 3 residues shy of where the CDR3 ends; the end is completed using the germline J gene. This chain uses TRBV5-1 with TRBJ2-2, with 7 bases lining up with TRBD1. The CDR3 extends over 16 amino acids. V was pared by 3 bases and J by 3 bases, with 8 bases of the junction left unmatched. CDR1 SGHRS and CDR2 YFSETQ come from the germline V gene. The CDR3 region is CASSSESGTDTGELFF. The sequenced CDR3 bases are TGCGCCAGCAGCTCGGAATCCGGGACAGACACCGGGGAG.

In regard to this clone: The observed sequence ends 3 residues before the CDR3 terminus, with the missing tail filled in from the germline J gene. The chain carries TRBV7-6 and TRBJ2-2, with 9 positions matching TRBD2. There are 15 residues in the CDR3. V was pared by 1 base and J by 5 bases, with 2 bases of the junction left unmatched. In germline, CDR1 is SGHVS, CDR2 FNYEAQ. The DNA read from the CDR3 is TGTGCCAGCAGCTTAGGGCTAGCGGGGACCGGGGAG. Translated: CASSLGLAGTGE. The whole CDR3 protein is CASSLGLAGTGELFF. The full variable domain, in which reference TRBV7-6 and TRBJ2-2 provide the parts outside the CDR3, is GAGVSQSPRYKVTKRGQDVALRCDPISGHVSLYWYRQALGQGPEFLTYFNYEAQQDKSGLPNDRFSAERPEGSISTLTIQRTEQRDSAMYRCASSLGLAGTGELFFGEGSRLTVL.

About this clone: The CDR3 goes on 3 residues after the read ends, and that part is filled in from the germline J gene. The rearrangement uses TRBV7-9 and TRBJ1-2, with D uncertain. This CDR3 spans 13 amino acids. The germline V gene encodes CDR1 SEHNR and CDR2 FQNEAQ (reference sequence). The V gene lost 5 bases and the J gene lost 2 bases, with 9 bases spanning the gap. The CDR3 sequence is CASSPGPNYGYTF. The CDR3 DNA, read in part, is TGTGCCAGCAGCCCTGGGCCAAACTATGGC.

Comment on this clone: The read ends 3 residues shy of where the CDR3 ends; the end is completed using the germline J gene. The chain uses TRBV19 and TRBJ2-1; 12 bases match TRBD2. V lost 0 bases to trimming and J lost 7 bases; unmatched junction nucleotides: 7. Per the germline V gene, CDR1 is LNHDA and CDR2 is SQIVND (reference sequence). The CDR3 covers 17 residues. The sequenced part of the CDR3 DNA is TGTGCCAGTAGTATAGACTCAGGACTAGCGGGACAAAATGAG. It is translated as CASSIDSGLAGQNE. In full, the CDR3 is CASSIDSGLAGQNEQFF.

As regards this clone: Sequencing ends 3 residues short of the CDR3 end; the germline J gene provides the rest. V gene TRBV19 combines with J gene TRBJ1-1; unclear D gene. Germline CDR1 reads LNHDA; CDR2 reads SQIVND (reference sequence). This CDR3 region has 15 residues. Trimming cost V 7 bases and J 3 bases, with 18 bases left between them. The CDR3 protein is CASKGPASLDTEAFF. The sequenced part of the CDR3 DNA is TGTGCCAGTAAAGGGCCGGCGAGTCTTGACACTGAA.

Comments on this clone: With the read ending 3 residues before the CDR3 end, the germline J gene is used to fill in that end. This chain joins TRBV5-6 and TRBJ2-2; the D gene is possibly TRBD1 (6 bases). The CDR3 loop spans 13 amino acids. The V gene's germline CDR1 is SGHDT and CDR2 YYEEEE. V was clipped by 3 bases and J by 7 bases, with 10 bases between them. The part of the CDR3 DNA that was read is TGTGCCAGCAGCTCCGGGACACTCGGGGAG. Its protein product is CASSSGTLGE. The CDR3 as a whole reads CASSSGTLGELFF. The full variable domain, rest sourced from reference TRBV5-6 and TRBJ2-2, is DAGVTQSPTHLIKTRGQQVTLRCSPKSGHDTVSWYQQALGQGPQFIFQYYEEEERQRGNFPDRFSGHQFPNYSSELNVNALLLGDSALYLCASSSGTLGELFFGEGSRLTVL.

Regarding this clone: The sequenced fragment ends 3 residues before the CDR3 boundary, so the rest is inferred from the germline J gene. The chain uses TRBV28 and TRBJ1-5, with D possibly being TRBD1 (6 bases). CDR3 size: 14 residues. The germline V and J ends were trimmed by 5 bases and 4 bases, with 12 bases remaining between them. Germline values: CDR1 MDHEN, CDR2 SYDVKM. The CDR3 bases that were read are TGTGCCAGCAGTCACGGACAGTCAAATCAGCCC. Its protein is CASSHGQSNQP. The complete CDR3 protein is CASSHGQSNQPQHF.

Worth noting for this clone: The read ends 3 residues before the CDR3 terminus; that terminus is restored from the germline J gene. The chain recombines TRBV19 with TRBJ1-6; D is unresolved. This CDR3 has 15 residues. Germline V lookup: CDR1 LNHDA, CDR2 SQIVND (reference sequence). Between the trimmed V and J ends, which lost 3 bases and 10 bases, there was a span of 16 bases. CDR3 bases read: TGTGCCAGTAGTATCAGCGGGCCAGCGGGCTCACCC. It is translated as CASSISGPAGSP. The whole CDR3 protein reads CASSISGPAGSPLHF.

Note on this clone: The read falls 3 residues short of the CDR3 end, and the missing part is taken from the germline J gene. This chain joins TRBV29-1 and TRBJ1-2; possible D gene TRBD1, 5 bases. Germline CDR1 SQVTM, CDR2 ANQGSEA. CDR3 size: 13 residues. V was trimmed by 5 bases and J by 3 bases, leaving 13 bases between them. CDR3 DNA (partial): TGCAGCGTTCCAGGGAACCCGGACTATGGC. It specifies CSVPGNPDYG. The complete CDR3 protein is CSVPGNPDYGYTF.

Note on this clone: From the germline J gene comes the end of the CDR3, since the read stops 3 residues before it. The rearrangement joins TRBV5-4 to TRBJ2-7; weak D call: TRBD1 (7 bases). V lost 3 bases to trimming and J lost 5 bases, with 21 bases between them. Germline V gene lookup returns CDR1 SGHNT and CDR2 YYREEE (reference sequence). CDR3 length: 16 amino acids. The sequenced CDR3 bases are TGTGCCAGCAGCTCACGGGGGAGACAGGGCCTCAACGAG. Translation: CASSSRGRQGLNE. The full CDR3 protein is CASSSRGRQGLNEQYF.

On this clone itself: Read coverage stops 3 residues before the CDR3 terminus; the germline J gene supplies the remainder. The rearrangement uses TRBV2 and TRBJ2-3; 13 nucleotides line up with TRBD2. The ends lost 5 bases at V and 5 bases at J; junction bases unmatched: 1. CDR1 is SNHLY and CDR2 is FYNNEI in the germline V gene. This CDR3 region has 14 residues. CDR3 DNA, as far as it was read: TGTGCCAGCAGTTGGACTAGCGGGAGAGATACG. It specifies CASSWTSGRDT. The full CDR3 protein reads CASSWTSGRDTQYF. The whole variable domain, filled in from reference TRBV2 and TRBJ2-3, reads EPEVTQTPSHQVTQMGQEVILRCVPISNHLYFYWYRQILGQKVEFLVSFYNNEISEKSEIFDDQFSVERPDGSNFTLKIRSTKLEDSAMYFCASSWTSGRDTQYFGPGTRLTVL.

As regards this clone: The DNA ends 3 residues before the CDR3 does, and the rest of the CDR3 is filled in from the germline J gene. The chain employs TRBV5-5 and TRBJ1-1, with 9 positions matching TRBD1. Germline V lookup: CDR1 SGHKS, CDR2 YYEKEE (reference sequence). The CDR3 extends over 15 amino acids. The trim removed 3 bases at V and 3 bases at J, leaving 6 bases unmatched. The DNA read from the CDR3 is TGTGCCAGCAGCTCTCCGGGACAGGGACACACTGAA. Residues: CASSSPGQGHTE. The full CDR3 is CASSSPGQGHTEAFF.

The chain's CDR3 is CASSIALVSSYNEQFF. CDR3 bases read: TGTGCCAGTAGTATAGCACTAGTGAGTTCCTACAATGAG. The chain employs TRBV19 and TRBJ2-1, with D perhaps TRBD2 (5 bases). The CDR3 end lies 3 residues beyond the end of the read and is filled in from the germline J gene. V lost 1 base to trimming and J lost 1 base, with 11 bases between them. Germline CDR1 reads LNHDA; CDR2 reads SQIVND (reference sequence). The CDR3 covers 16 residues. Drawing the rest from reference TRBV19 and TRBJ2-1, the complete variable domain is DGGITQSPKYLFRKEGQNVTLSCEQNLNHDAMYWYRQDPGQGLRLIYYSQIVNDFQKGDIAEGYSVSREKKESFPLTVTSAQKNPTAFYLCASSIALVSSYNEQFFGPGTRLTVL.

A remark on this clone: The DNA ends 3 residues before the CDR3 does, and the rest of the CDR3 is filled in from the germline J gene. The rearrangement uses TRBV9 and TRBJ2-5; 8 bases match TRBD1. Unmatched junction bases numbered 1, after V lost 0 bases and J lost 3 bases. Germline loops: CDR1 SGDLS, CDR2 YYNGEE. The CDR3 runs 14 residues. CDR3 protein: CASSVGDRKETQYF. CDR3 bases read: TGTGCCAGCAGCGTAGGGGACAGGAAAGAGACC.

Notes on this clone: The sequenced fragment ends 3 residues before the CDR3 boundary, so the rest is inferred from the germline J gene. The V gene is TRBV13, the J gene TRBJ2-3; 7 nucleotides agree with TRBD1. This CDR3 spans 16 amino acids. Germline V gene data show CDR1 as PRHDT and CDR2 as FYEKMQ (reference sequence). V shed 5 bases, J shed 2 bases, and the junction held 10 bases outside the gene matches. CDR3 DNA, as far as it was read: TGTGCCAGCAGCGAGGACCGGGACAGCCACACAGATACG. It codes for CASSEDRDSHTDT. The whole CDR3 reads CASSEDRDSHTDTQYF.

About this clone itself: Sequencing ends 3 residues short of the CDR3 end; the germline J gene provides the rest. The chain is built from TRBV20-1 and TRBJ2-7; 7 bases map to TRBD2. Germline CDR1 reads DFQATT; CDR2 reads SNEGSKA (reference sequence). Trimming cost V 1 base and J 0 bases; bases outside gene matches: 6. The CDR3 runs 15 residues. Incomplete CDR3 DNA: TGCAGTGCTAGAGTTGGTCTAGCGGTCTCCTACGAG. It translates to CSARVGLAVSYE. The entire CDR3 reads CSARVGLAVSYEQYF.

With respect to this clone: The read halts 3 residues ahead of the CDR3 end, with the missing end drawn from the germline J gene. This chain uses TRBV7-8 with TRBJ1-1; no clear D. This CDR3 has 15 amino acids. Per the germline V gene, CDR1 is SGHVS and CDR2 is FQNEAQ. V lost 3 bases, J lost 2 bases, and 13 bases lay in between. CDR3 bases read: TGTGCCAGCAGCTTGTACTTCACCGCCAACACTGAA. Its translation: CASSLYFTANTE. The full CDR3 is CASSLYFTANTEAFF.

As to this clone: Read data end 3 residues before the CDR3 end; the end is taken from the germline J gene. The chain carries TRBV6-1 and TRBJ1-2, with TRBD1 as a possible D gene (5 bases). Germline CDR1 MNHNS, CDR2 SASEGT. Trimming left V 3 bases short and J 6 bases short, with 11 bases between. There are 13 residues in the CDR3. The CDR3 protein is CASSELGGNGYTF. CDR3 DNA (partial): TGTGCCAGCAGTGAGCTGGGGGGTAATGGC.

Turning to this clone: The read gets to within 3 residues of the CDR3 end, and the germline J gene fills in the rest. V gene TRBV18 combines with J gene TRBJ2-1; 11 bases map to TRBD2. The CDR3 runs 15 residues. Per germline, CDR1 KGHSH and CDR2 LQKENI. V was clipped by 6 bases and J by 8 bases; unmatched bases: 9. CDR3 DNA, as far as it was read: TGTGCCAGCTCCCCAACTAGCGGGAGTAAGTATGAG. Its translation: CASSPTSGSKYE. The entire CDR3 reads CASSPTSGSKYEQFF.

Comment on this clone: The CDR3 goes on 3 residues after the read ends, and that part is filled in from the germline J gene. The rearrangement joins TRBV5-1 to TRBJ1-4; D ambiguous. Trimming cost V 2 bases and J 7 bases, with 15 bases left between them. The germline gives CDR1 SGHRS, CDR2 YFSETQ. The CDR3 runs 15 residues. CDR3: CASSLGQTGFEKLFF. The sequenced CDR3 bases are TGCGCCAGCAGCTTAGGGCAGACCGGCTTTGAAAAA.

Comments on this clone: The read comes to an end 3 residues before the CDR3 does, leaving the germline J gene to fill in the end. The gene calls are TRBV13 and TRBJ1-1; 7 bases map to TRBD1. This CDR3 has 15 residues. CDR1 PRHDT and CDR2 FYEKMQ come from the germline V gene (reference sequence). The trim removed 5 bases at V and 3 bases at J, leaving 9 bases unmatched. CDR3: CASSGADREDTEAFF. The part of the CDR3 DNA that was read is TGTGCCAGCAGCGGCGCCGACAGGGAGGACACTGAA.

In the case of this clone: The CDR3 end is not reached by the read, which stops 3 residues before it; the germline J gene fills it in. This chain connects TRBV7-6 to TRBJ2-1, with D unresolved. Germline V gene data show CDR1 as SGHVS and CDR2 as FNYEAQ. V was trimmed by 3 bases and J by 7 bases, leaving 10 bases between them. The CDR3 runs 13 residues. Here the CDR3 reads CASSFEVGNEQFF. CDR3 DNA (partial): TGTGCCAGCAGCTTCGAGGTCGGGAATGAG.

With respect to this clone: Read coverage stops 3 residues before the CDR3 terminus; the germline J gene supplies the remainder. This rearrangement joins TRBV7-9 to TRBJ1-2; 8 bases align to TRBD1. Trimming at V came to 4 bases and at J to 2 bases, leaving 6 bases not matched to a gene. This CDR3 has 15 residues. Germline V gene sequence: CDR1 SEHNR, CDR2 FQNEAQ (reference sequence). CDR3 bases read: TGTGCCAGCAGCTGGGGGACAGGCGCAAACTATGGC. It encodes CASSWGTGANYG. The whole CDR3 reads CASSWGTGANYGYTF.

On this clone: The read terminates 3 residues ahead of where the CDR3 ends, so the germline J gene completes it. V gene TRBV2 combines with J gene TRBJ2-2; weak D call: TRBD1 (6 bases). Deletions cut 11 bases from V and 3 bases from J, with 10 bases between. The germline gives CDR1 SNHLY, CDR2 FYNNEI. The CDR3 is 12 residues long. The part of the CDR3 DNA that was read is TGTGCCGTAACAGGGTACACCGGGGAG. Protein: CAVTGYTGE. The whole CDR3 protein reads CAVTGYTGELFF.